This T cell receptor (beta chain) was recovered during a study of graft-versus-host responses after intestinal transplantation. Using immunoSEQ multiplex PCR, the repertoire was profiled, and TCRdb retains in-frame clones only, with some absent. The sample includes about 25,000 clones, 90% to 95% of them seen just once. This receptor was identified in a human patient who received an intestinal transplant, so some T cells may come from the graft donor. The sequencing used PBMCs, collected 30 days after intestinal transplant.

The CDR3 is CATRGGTTGYTF. Here the CDR3 DNA reads TGTGCCACCAGGGGGGGAACAACAGGCTACACCTTC. This rearrangement joins TRBV6-5 to TRBJ1-2, with 7 bases fitting TRBD1. The V and J ends lost 10 bases and 8 bases, in that order; junction bases with no gene match: 10. The CDR3 length is 12 residues. CDR1 is MNHEY, CDR2 SVGAGI, per germline.